This entry describes one T cell receptor beta chain. Its matching antigen is unknown. Sequencing used immunoSEQ multiplex PCR; TCRdb keeps in-frame clones, though not all of them. The sample holds about 68,000 clones, 75% to 85% seen once. CDR3 length: 15 amino acids. Germline V gives CDR1 SGHTA, CDR2 FQGNSA. The V end was cut by 1 base, the J end by 5 bases, with 12 bases between. This sample is part of a study of vaccination effects on CD4 cells after COVID-19. Broader study findings: The vaccine-induced clones of healthy vaccinees included only 1 of 255 that cross-reacted with common cold coronaviruses.

Before sequencing, viral peptide pools were used by the ViraFEST assay to expand antigen-specific CD4+ T cells. Subsequent to a culture period of under twelve days, CD4+ T cells were isolated. In the vaccine recipients, nucleocapsid antibodies were negative and there was no prior SARS-CoV-2 infection. It was with approximately 10 IU/ml IL-2 and 9.5 to 10 ug/ml peptides that around 1.9 million PBMC per well were cultured. Cultures got half-medium changes with IL-2 on days 3 and 7. Source: CD4+ T cells from PBMCs cultured with SARS-CoV-2 spike peptides, taken before COVID-19 vaccination. The chain recombines TRBV7-2 with TRBJ1-5; TRBD1 might be the D (5 bases). The clonotype originates from a human donor who received a COVID-19 vaccine. The CDR3 reads CASSLVGGSYQPQHF. The CDR3 DNA is TGTGCCAGCAGCTTAGTTGGGGGGAGCTATCAGCCCCAGCATTTT.